These 24 T cell receptor beta chains were all obtained from the same sample, sequenced in a study of shared clonotypes between healthy human individuals. The method was immunoSEQ multiplex PCR; TCRdb's version includes in-frame clones alone and lacks a portion of them. There are 800,000 to 1,200,000 clones in the sample; about four fifths occur only once, and more than 0.45% lies in the top ten. Sequencing input: memory CD4+ T cells from PBMCs. Subset denoted: CD45RA-negative fraction. These receptor sequences come from a man younger than 35 in good health. Some clones in this sample may be carry-over from other donors' samples.

The genes are TRBV7-6 and TRBJ1-2, with D unclear. The V and J ends lost 1 base and 2 bases respectively, with 8 bases between them. The CDR3 is made up of 14 amino acids. The germline CDR1 and CDR2 sequences are SGHVS and FNYEAQ. The CDR3: CASSLGGRNYGYTF. CDR3 nucleotide sequence: TGTGCCAGCAGCTTAGGCGGGCGGAACTATGGCTACACCTTC.

On this clone: The sample holds other DNA sequences that translate to the same CDR3. The V and J genes are TRBV28 and TRBJ1-1; tentatively, D is TRBD1 (6 bases). The V gene lost 6 bases and the J gene lost 1 base, with 12 bases spanning the gap. This CDR3 is 14 amino acids long. Looked up from germline, CDR1 is MDHEN and CDR2 is SYDVKM. The DNA for the CDR3 is TGTGCCAGCAGCCTTGGGGGCGGGAACACTGAAGCTTTCTTT. Translated: CASSLGGGNTEAFF.

The V and J genes are TRBV6-5 and TRBJ2-3, with 11 bases lining up with TRBD2. Per germline, CDR1 MNHEY and CDR2 SVGAGI. The CDR3 has 12 residues. Trimming removed 4 bases from V and 13 bases from J; junction bases left unmatched: 4. The CDR3 sequence: CASSSTSGTKYF. The DNA of the CDR3 is TGTGCCAGCAGTTCGACTAGCGGGACGAAGTATTTT.

The chain carries TRBV28 and TRBJ1-5, with D hard to call. Germline assignment: CDR1 MDHEN and CDR2 SYDVKM. Trimming removed 4 bases at V and 9 bases at J, with 10 bases between. The CDR3 spans 12 residues. The chain's CDR3 is CASSSPGLPQHF. As DNA, the CDR3 is TGTGCCAGCAGTTCTCCGGGGTTGCCCCAGCATTTT.

The chain couples TRBV5-6 to TRBJ1-1, with unresolved D. This CDR3 contains 14 residues. Germline-derived CDR1 and CDR2 are SGHDT and YYEEEE. Trimming cost V 1 base and J 4 bases, with 11 bases left between them. The CDR3 region has the DNA TGTGCCAGCAGCTTGATCGGGGAAAGCACTGAAGCTTTCTTT. Protein: CASSLIGESTEAFF.

The chain has TRBV6-5 and TRBJ1-5; unclear D gene. V dropped 6 bases and J dropped 2 bases, with 8 bases sitting between them. Germline V lookup: CDR1 MNHEY, CDR2 SVGAGI. The length of the CDR3 is 13 residues. DNA for the CDR3: TGTGCCAGCAGGCCCAGCGGCAATCAGCCCCAGCATTTT. Its translation is CASRPSGNQPQHF.

In DNA form, the CDR3 reads TGTGCAAGTCGCTTAGGACAGGGGGGGCATTTT. Protein product: CASRLGQGGHF. The chain is built from TRBV12-2 and TRBJ1-5; the table's D call, TRBD1, was not checked against the DNA. TRBV12-2 is termed a pseudogene. CDR3 size: 11 residues.

The chain has TRBV10-3 and TRBJ1-1, with unresolved D. This CDR3 has 14 amino acids. The V and J ends lost 10 bases and 1 base respectively, with 16 bases between them. From germline, CDR1 is ENHRY and CDR2 SYGVKD. Written as DNA, the CDR3 is TGTGCCACGTCACCCAGCCAGGCGAACACTGAAGCTTTCTTT. It encodes CATSPSQANTEAFF.

The J gene is TRBJ1-3, the V gene TRBV7-2; D ambiguous. The CDR3 length is 15 residues. V shed 1 base and J shed 4 bases, with 11 bases lying between them. CDR1 is SGHTA and CDR2 is FQGNSA in the germline V gene. The DNA for the CDR3 is TGTGCCAGCAGCTTAGGACTGCTAGGAGGAAACACCATATATTTT. This sequence encodes CASSLGLLGGNTIYF.

The gene calls are TRBV27 and TRBJ1-5, with 10 bases fitting TRBD1. The CDR3 runs to 15 residues. The germline gives CDR1 MNHEY, CDR2 SMNVEV (reference sequence). The trim removed 6 bases at V and 5 bases at J, leaving 7 bases unmatched. CDR3 nucleotide sequence: TGTGCCAGCAGAACCGGGACAGGGGTCCATCAGCCCCAGCATTTT. Its translation: CASRTGTGVHQPQHF.

This clone was counted only a few times. The chain has TRBV19 and TRBJ1-1, with 9 bases matching TRBD1. Germline assignment: CDR1 LNHDA and CDR2 SQIVND (reference sequence). The trim removed 9 bases at V and 7 bases at J, leaving 9 bases unmatched. CDR3 length: 13 residues. CDR3 amino acids: CASTGTGSREAFF. The CDR3, as DNA: TGTGCCAGCACGGGGACAGGGAGTCGTGAAGCTTTCTTT.

The CDR3 region is CASFGPAVTNEKLFF. CDR3 nucleotide sequence: TGTGCCAGTTTCGGACCAGCCGTTACTAATGAAAAACTGTTTTTT. V gene TRBV6-1 combines with J gene TRBJ1-4; no reliable D call. V was pared by 9 bases and J by 2 bases, with 16 bases between. This CDR3 spans 15 amino acids. Germline-derived CDR1 and CDR2 are MNHNS and SASEGT.

This rearrangement joins TRBV9 to TRBJ2-5; the D gene is possibly TRBD1 (5 bases). The CDR3 covers 15 residues. Germline CDR1 is SGDLS and CDR2 is YYNGEE. V shed 0 bases and J shed 5 bases, with 14 bases lying between them. Here the CDR3 DNA reads TGTGCCAGCAGCGTAGATGCGGCAGGGTGGGAGACCCAGTACTTC. This encodes CASSVDAAGWETQYF.

The chain is built from TRBV7-2 and TRBJ2-5; D unresolved. The CDR3 runs 13 residues. Per germline, CDR1 SGHTA and CDR2 FQGNSA. V lost 1 base and J lost 7, with 10 bases in between. The DNA of the CDR3 is TGTGCCAGCAGCTTAGATGGGGATGCGACCCAGTACTTC. It is translated as CASSLDGDATQYF.

V is TRBV28 and J is TRBJ1-2; maybe TRBD1 (6 bases). Between the trimmed V and J ends, which lost 2 bases and 5 bases, there was a span of 15 bases. Germline-derived CDR1 and CDR2 are MDHEN and SYDVKM. The length of the CDR3 is 15 residues. CDR3 amino acids: CASSLISNRAYGYTF. The CDR3 region has the DNA TGTGCCAGCAGTTTAATATCGAACAGGGCGTATGGCTACACCTTC.

This clone was seen only once. The gene calls are TRBV28 and TRBJ2-1; 8 bases align to TRBD2. The CDR3 loop spans 17 amino acids. The trim removed 6 bases at V and 3 bases at J, leaving 13 bases unmatched. CDR1 and CDR2 from the germline V gene are MDHEN and SYDVKM. The DNA for the CDR3 is TGTGCCAGCAGCTCCCTACCGACTAGCGAAATCTACAATGAGCAGTTCTTC. Translated, it gives CASSSLPTSEIYNEQFF.

V is TRBV5-1 and J is TRBJ1-1, with D perhaps matching TRBD1 (5 bases). CDR1 SGHRS and CDR2 YFSETQ come from the germline V gene. Trimming took off 6 bases at V and 11 bases at J, with 17 bases between the two ends. The CDR3 covers 12 residues. DNA of the CDR3: TGCGCCAGCACCCCGGGAGGGGCCCTGGCTTTCTTT. It translates to CASTPGGALAFF.

V is TRBV2 and J is TRBJ2-5; TRBD1 might be the D (6 bases). The CDR3 runs 15 residues. The germline V and J ends were trimmed by 10 bases and 1 base, with 19 bases remaining between them. Germline V CDR1 and CDR2: SNHLY, FYNNEI. The CDR3 spells CATSRGPDPQETQYF. The CDR3 coding sequence is TGTGCCACCAGCAGGGGACCCGACCCCCAAGAGACCCAGTACTTC.

This sequence joins TRBV19 and TRBJ2-7; D is uncertain. Trimming removed 3 bases from V and 2 bases from J, with 14 bases in between. Germline-derived CDR1 and CDR2 are LNHDA and SQIVND (reference sequence). The CDR3 sequence is 15 residues long. The CDR3: CASSIKSAEAYEQYF. In nucleotides, the CDR3 is TGTGCCAGTAGTATCAAGTCGGCGGAAGCCTACGAGCAGTACTTC.

The rearrangement links TRBV28 to TRBJ1-1; possible D gene TRBD1, 6 bases. V gave up 4 bases and J gave up 3 bases, with 12 bases separating them. CDR1 is MDHEN and CDR2 is SYDVKM in the germline V gene. This CDR3 has 14 residues. The CDR3 DNA reads TGTGCCAGCAGTTCGAGAGGGGGGTACACTGAAGCTTTCTTT. Translated, it gives CASSSRGGYTEAFF.

V and J are TRBV5-1 and TRBJ2-7; D is unclear. V was pared by 5 bases and J by 0 bases, with 15 bases between. The CDR3 is 15 residues long. Germline V gives CDR1 SGHRS, CDR2 YFSETQ. CDR3 protein: CASSPENPTSYEQYF. The CDR3, as DNA: TGCGCCAGCAGTCCAGAGAATCCAACCTCCTACGAGCAGTACTTC.

This chain joins TRBV5-4 and TRBJ1-2; D unclear. V lost 0 bases and J lost 6, with 9 bases in between. Germline values: CDR1 SGHNT, CDR2 YYREEE (reference sequence). The CDR3 is made up of 13 amino acids. The CDR3 here is CASSLGGENGYTF. CDR3 DNA sequence: TGTGCCAGCAGCTTGGGAGGAGAAAATGGCTACACCTTC.

Points on this clone: Other nucleotide sequences from this sample produce the same CDR3. This chain connects TRBV9 to TRBJ2-1, with D tentatively TRBD1 or TRBD2 (5 bases each). V gave up 0 bases and J gave up 1 base, with 8 bases separating them. The CDR3 consists of 15 residues. CDR1 SGDLS and CDR2 YYNGEE come from the germline V gene. The CDR3 DNA sequence: TGTGCCAGCAGCGTAGCGGGACCATCCTACAATGAGCAGTTCTTC. Protein: CASSVAGPSYNEQFF.

The rearrangement links TRBV5-1 to TRBJ2-5; TRBD2 might be the D (5 bases). Germline values: CDR1 SGHRS, CDR2 YFSETQ. V was clipped by 0 bases and J by 5 bases, with 11 bases between them. The CDR3 spans 14 residues. The CDR3 coding sequence is TGCGCCAGCAGCTTGGCTTCTAGCACGGAGACCCAGTACTTC. Protein sequence: CASSLASSTETQYF.